The T cell receptor (beta chain) described here comes from a study of STAT5B mutations in CD4+ large granular lymphocyte leukemia. The V and J ends lost 6 bases and 0 bases respectively, with 2 bases between them. The germline CDR1 and CDR2 sequences are MRHNA and SNTAGT. This CDR3 region has 12 residues. Notes on the study in general: Compared with healthy controls (2/35), patient top clones favored TRBV06 (8/27).

Buffy coats from healthy blood donors served as controls. Clones were sequenced by immunoSEQ multiplex PCR, and TCRdb holds only the in-frame ones, with some missing. Here the sample spans 48,000 or so clones, about 70% being singletons. A remark on this clone: The antigen remains undetermined.

Material for sequencing was CD4+ T cells from blood buffy coats. V usage is TRBV6-4 and J usage is TRBJ2-2; D gene unclear. The TCR originated in a human donor in good health. In nucleotides, the CDR3 is TGTGCCAGCAGCTCGAACACCGGGGAGCTGTTTTTT. This translates into CASSSNTGELFF.